This is a list of T cell receptor beta chains from one sample in a study of T-cell memory formation after mild COVID-19. MiXCR, run by TCRdb on the 5' RACE reads, gives a single entry per CDR3 protein. The table includes around 320,000 distinct CDR3 sequences, 15% to 20% detected once. The sample consisted of PBMCs or a T cell subset sorted from them (not recorded which). The receptors were sampled from a man younger than 35 who had mild COVID-19 (a few samples of this study predate the infection). Cell type and time point are not known. Both conserved end residues are part of each CDR3. D genes are given only for firm matches. Rows give clone size only sometimes, using once, few, many, or a class for an expanded clone.

j_call | d_call | clone_size | v_call | cdr3_nt | cdr3_aa
TRBJ1-4 | NA | NA | TRBV29-1 | TGCAGCGGGGGCGCCGCTAATGAAAAACTGTTTTTT | CSGGAANEKLFF
TRBJ2-1 | TRBD2 | few | TRBV7-2 | TGTGCCAGCAGCGGCGACCGGGGGGGTCGTGAGCAGTTCTTC | CASSGDRGGREQFF
TRBJ2-1 | TRBD2 | few | TRBV4-3 | TGCGCCAGCAGCCGAATCGGACTAGCGGGGGGAAACAATGAGCAGTTCTTC | CASSRIGLAGGNNEQFF
TRBJ1-5 | NA | NA | TRBV20-1 | TGCAGTGCTAGAGGAGACAGCGGGAGTCAGCCCCAGCATTTT | CSARGDSGSQPQHF
TRBJ1-3 | NA | NA | TRBV6-2/TRBV6-3 | TGTGCCAGCAGCTCCCGGCCTTCTGGAAACACCATATATTTT | CASSSRPSGNTIYF
TRBJ2-5 | NA | many | TRBV5-6 | TGTGCCAGCAGCTTGGTTTCCGATCCCCAGTACTTC | CASSLVSDPQYF
TRBJ1-1 | TRBD1 | NA | TRBV29-1 | TGCAGCGCCTGGGACAGGGGTCTCACTGAAGCTTTCTTT | CSAWDRGLTEAFF
TRBJ2-3 | NA | few | TRBV6-5 | TGTGCCAGCAGCTCCGCCGCGAGGGGCACAGATACGCAGTATTTT | CASSSAARGTDTQYF
TRBJ1-5 | NA | few | TRBV19 | TGTGCCAGTAGTATGGACGGTAATAGCAATCAGCCCCAGCATTTT | CASSMDGNSNQPQHF
TRBJ1-1 | NA | once | TRBV7-9 | TGTGCCAGCACCTTGCAGGGCGAGGACACTGAAGCTTTCTTT | CASTLQGEDTEAFF
TRBJ1-1 | TRBD1 | NA | TRBV5-1 | TGCGCCAGCAGCCCAGAGGGACAGGAAGCTTTCTTT | CASSPEGQEAFF
TRBJ2-3 | TRBD2 | many | TRBV2 | TGTGCCAGCCGTAGCGGGGGGGACACAGATACGCAGTATTTT | CASRSGGDTDTQYF
TRBJ2-3 | NA | few | TRBV7-3 | TGTGCCAGCAGCCGGCTTGGCGGGACCTCCCCAGATACGCAGTATTTT | CASSRLGGTSPDTQYF
TRBJ1-2 | TRBD1 | NA | TRBV7-8 | TGTGCCAGCAGCGATAAACCCCGGACAGGAGAGCCTAACTATGGCTACACCTTC | CASSDKPRTGEPNYGYTF
TRBJ2-1 | NA | few | TRBV10-3 | TGTGCCATCAGTGAGTCGTCTAGCGAGCGCCCAGGTATTATTAGGAATGAGCAGTTCTTC | CAISESSSERPGIIRNEQFF
TRBJ2-4 | NA | NA | TRBV7-9 | TGTGCCAGCAGCACGGGACGGGGATACAGCATTCAGTACTTC | CASSTGRGYSIQYF
TRBJ1-2 | NA | NA | TRBV5-1 | TGCGCCGCCCGGGACACCCCGTTGGATGGCTACACCTTC | CAARDTPLDGYTF
TRBJ2-3 | TRBD2 | many | TRBV7-7 | TGTGCTAGCAGCTACGCAGCGGGGGGCACAGATACGCAGTATTTT | CASSYAAGGTDTQYF
TRBJ2-3 | NA | NA | TRBV5-6 | TGTGCCAGCAGCTTTAGGGACCGAAGGGATACGCAGTATTTT | CASSFRDRRDTQYF
TRBJ1-2 | NA | NA | TRBV7-2 | TGTGCCAGCAGCTTATCACGGGTACTATATGGCTACACCTTC | CASSLSRVLYGYTF
TRBJ1-2 | NA | NA | TRBV29-1 | TGCAGCGCGACAGAGAACTATGGCTACACCTTC | CSATENYGYTF
TRBJ1-2 | NA | few | TRBV12-3/TRBV12-4 | TGTGCCAGCAGTTTCGGGGGGCCTGGCTACACCTTC | CASSFGGPGYTF
TRBJ2-5 | NA | NA | TRBV5-6 | TGTGCCAGCAGCTTGTATTACCAGGGCGAGACCCAGTACTTC | CASSLYYQGETQYF
TRBJ1-4 | NA | many | TRBV7-2 | TGTGCCAGCAGCCGTGACACGGGAGGGGAAAAACTGTTTTTT | CASSRDTGGEKLFF
TRBJ2-2 | NA | few | TRBV12-3/TRBV12-4 | TGTGCCAGCAGAGACGTGAACACCGGGGAGCTGTTTTTT | CASRDVNTGELFF
TRBJ1-2 | NA | few | TRBV5-1 | TGCGCCAGCAGCTTGGCCCCGGGAGCCCCTTATGGCTACACCTTC | CASSLAPGAPYGYTF
TRBJ2-3 | TRBD2 | few | TRBV20-1 | TGCAGTGTTAACGGGGGGGGAGCAGATACGCAGTATTTT | CSVNGGGADTQYF
TRBJ2-7 | NA | few | TRBV6-5 | TGTGCCAGCAGTTACTCGGGTATAGCCGTCTACGAGCAGTACTTC | CASSYSGIAVYEQYF
TRBJ2-3 | TRBD2 | few | TRBV5-1 | TGCGCCAGCAGCTTTGTGGCTAGCGGGGGCAAAAATACGCAGTATTTT | CASSFVASGGKNTQYF
TRBJ1-5 | TRBD1 | few | TRBV6-6 | TGTGCCAGCAGTACCGGGGACAGGGGGCATCAGCCCCAGCATTTT | CASSTGDRGHQPQHF
TRBJ2-1 | TRBD1 | NA | TRBV5-1 | TGCGCCAGCAGCTTCACAGGGGCCCCCGTGAATGAGCAGTTCTTC | CASSFTGAPVNEQFF
TRBJ2-5 | TRBD2 | few | TRBV15 | TGTGCCACCAGCAGAGATCGGGGACTAGGGGAGACCCAGTACTTC | CATSRDRGLGETQYF
TRBJ2-1 | NA | few | TRBV5-4 | TGTGCCAGCAGCGCTGGGGACTACAATGAGCAGTTCTTC | CASSAGDYNEQFF
TRBJ2-1 | TRBD1 | NA | TRBV9 | TGTGCCAGCAGCCCCCGGGTTAGCAGGGGGAGATACAATGAGCAGTTCTTC | CASSPRVSRGRYNEQFF
TRBJ2-1 | TRBD2 | few | TRBV7-9 | TGTGCCAGCAGCCGATCGCTAGCGGGGGCTTACAATGAGCAGTTCTTC | CASSRSLAGAYNEQFF
TRBJ2-7 | TRBD1 | few | TRBV5-1 | TGCGCCAGCAGCTTGGTCCCGACAGGGATCCCCTACGAGCAGTACTTC | CASSLVPTGIPYEQYF
TRBJ2-3 | NA | NA | TRBV4-3 | TGCGCCAGCAGCCAAGAAGATGGGGGGCCAGGCACAGATACGCAGTATTTT | CASSQEDGGPGTDTQYF
TRBJ2-3 | TRBD2 | NA | TRBV7-3 | TGTGCCAGCAGCCCCACCGGACTAGCGGCAGATACGCAGTATTTT | CASSPTGLAADTQYF
TRBJ1-5 | NA | few | TRBV10-2 | TGCGCCAGCAGTGAACGATTTCAGCCCCAGCATTTT | CASSERFQPQHF
TRBJ2-3 | TRBD1 | few | TRBV4-1 | TGCGCCAGCAGTCAAAGACAGGGGAACACAGATACGCAGTATTTT | CASSQRQGNTDTQYF
TRBJ1-5 | NA | few | TRBV7-8 | TGTGCCAGCAGCTTCGGGCAGGTCCACCCCCAGCATTTT | CASSFGQVHPQHF
TRBJ2-5 | NA | few | TRBV5-1 | TGCGCCAGCAGCTTAGGGGCGGCTCAAGAGACCCAGTACTTC | CASSLGAAQETQYF
TRBJ1-2 | TRBD1 | NA | TRBV20-1 | TGCAGTGCTAGAGACGGGACAGGGGTGTGGGGTGGCTACACCTTC | CSARDGTGVWGGYTF
TRBJ2-2 | NA | NA | TRBV29-1 | TGCAGCGTTGAAGTTGGGGGATTGAACACCGGGGAGCTGTTTTTT | CSVEVGGLNTGELFF
TRBJ1-1 | NA | NA | TRBV2 | TGTGCCAGCAGTGAAGCAGGGATGTCGTACACTGAAGCTTTCTTT | CASSEAGMSYTEAFF
TRBJ2-4 | TRBD2 | many | TRBV28 | TGTGCCAGCAGCCGACGGGGACTAGCGGGGGTTTTAGCCAAAAACATTCAGTACTTC | CASSRRGLAGVLAKNIQYF
TRBJ2-3 | NA | NA | TRBV20-1 | TGCAGTGCTAGGGCAGATACGCAGTATTTT | CSARADTQYF
TRBJ2-4 | TRBD1 | few | TRBV20-1 | TGCAGTGCTTCCTACCCAGGGGGCTATAAAAACATTCAGTACTTC | CSASYPGGYKNIQYF
TRBJ2-4 | NA | NA | TRBV5-5 | TGTGCCAGCAGCTTAACAGGAGTAGCCAAAAACATTCAGTACTTC | CASSLTGVAKNIQYF
TRBJ2-1 | NA | NA | TRBV27 | TGTGCCAGCAGTTTTCGTTGGACAGTGTACAATGAGCAGTTCTTC | CASSFRWTVYNEQFF
TRBJ2-1 | NA | many | TRBV12-3/TRBV12-4 | TGTGCCAGCTCCTCTTCTAAGTACAATGAGCAGTTCTTC | CASSSSKYNEQFF
TRBJ2-3 | TRBD2 | NA | TRBV4-1 | TGCGCCAGCAGTGGACTAGCGGGACGCACAGATACGCAGTATTTT | CASSGLAGRTDTQYF
TRBJ2-2 | NA | NA | TRBV12-3/TRBV12-4 | TGTGCCAGCAGTTTACACTTTTCCGGCACCGGGGAGCTGTTTTTT | CASSLHFSGTGELFF
TRBJ2-3 | NA | NA | TRBV12-3/TRBV12-4 | TGTGCCAGCAGTTCAGTCCGGGGGTCGGCTTGGGGCACAGATACGCAGTATTTT | CASSSVRGSAWGTDTQYF
TRBJ2-3 | TRBD2 | NA | TRBV11-2 | TGTGCCAGCAGCCCCAGCGGGGGGACTAGCACAGATACGCAGTATTTT | CASSPSGGTSTDTQYF